This T cell receptor beta chain was obtained from a study of tumor-infiltrating lymphocytes in localized non-small cell lung cancer. V was clipped by 6 bases and J by 0 bases, with 12 bases between them. This CDR3 region has 15 residues. The germline V gene has CDR1 WSHSY and CDR2 SAAADI. Produced via immunoSEQ multiplex PCR; TCRdb's table is partial and in-frame only. The profile shows about 6,400 clones, 55% to 85% of them singletons. This receptor was taken from a human donor with non-small cell lung cancer. The rearrangement joins TRBV10-2 to TRBJ2-1, with D possibly called TRBD1 or TRBD2 (5 bases each). The sample taken for sequencing was lung tumor tissue. DNA of the CDR3: TGCGCCAGCAGGGGGGTACTAGGCTCCTACAATGAGCAGTTCTTC. As protein: CASRGVLGSYNEQFF.